This T cell receptor beta chain stems from a study of siplizumab effects on memory and regulatory T cells. Study results and caveats: Fewer alloreactive sequences mapped to unstimulated CD4+ memory cells under siplizumab.

V shed 8 bases, J shed 6 bases, and the junction held 3 bases outside the gene matches. Germline assignment: CDR1 MDHEN and CDR2 SYDVKM. The CDR3 totals 13 residues. In the case of this clone: Its antigen is as yet unknown.

Profiling relied on immunoSEQ multiplex PCR, and the TCRdb table lists in-frame clones only, not all of them. The sample includes approximately 98,000 clones, roughly 94% seen only once; the top ten take approximately 1.5%. The genes are TRBV28 and TRBJ1-4; 10 nucleotides match TRBD1. This TCR came from a human donor in good health. The sample comprised non-Treg CD4+ T cells sorted from blood. DNA of the CDR3: TGTGCCAGCCAGGACAGGGGGTATGAAAAACTGTTTTTT. Residues: CASQDRGYEKLFF.